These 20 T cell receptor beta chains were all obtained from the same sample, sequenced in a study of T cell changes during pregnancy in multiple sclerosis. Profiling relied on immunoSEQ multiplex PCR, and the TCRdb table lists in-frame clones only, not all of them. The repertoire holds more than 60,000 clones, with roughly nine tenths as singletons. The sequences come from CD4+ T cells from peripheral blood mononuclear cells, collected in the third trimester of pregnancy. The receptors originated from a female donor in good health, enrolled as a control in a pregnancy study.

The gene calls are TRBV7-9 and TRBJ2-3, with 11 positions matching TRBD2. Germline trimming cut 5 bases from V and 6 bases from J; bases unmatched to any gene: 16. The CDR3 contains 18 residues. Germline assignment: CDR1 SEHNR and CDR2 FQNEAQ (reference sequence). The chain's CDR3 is CASSPVLAGGGIMDTQYF. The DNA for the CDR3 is TGTGCCAGCAGCCCGGTCCTAGCGGGGGGCGGAATCATGGATACGCAGTATTTT.

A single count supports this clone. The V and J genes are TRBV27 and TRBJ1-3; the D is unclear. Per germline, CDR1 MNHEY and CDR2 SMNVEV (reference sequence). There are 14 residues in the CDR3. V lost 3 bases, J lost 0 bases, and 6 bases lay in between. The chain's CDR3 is CASSFGSSGNTIYF. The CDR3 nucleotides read TGTGCCAGCAGTTTTGGCAGCTCTGGAAACACCATATATTTT.

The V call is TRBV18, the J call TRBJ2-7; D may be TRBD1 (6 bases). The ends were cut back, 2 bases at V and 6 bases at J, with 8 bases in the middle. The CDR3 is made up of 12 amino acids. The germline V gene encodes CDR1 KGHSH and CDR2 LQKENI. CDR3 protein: CASSPGGAEQYF. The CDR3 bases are TGTGCCAGCTCACCAGGGGGCGCCGAGCAGTACTTC.

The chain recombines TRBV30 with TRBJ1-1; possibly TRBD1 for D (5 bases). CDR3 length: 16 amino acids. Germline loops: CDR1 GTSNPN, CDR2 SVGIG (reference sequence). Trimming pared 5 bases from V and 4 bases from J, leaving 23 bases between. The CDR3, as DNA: TGTGCCTGGCGGGGGGGAAAGGTGATACGGGGCACTGAAGCTTTCTTT. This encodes CAWRGGKVIRGTEAFF.

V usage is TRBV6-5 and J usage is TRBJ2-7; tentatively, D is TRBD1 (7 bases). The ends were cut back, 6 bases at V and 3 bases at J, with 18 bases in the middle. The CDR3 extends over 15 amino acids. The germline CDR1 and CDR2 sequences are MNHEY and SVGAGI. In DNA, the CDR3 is TGTGCCAGCAGCCCCGGGGCCAGGGGGGTCTACGAGCAGTACTTC. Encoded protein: CASSPGARGVYEQYF.

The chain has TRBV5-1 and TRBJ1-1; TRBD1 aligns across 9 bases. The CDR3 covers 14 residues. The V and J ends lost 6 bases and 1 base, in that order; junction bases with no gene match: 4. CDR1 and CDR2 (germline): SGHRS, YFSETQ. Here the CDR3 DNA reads TGCGCCAGCACCCCACAGGGGGCGAACACTGAAGCTTTCTTT. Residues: CASTPQGANTEAFF.

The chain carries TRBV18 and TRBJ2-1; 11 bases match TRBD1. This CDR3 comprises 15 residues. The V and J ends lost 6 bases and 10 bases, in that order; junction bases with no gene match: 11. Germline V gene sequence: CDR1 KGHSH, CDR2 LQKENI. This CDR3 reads CASSQNWDRGTEQFF. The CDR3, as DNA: TGTGCCAGCTCTCAAAATTGGGACAGGGGGACGGAGCAGTTCTTC.

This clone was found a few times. CDR3 protein: CASRGGQSPLHF. The CDR3 DNA is TGTGCCAGCAGGGGGGGACAGTCACCCCTCCACTTT. The chain uses TRBV6-5 and TRBJ1-6; TRBD1 matches at 7 bases. This CDR3 is built from 12 residues. Germline V lookup: CDR1 MNHEY, CDR2 SVGAGI. V shed 6 bases, J shed 10 bases, and the junction held 3 bases outside the gene matches.

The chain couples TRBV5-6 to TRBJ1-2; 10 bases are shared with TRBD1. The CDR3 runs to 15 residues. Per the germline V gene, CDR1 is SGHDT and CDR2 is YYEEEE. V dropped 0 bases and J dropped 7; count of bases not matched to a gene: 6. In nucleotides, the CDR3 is TGTGCCAGCAGCTTGGCCGGGACAGGGGCCCCTGGCTACACCTTC. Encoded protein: CASSLAGTGAPGYTF.

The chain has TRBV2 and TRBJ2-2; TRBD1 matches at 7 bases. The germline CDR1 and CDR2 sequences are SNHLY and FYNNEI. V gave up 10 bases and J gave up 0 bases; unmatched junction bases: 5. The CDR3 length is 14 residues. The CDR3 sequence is CATYRGTNTGELFF. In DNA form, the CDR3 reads TGTGCCACCTACAGGGGCACGAACACCGGGGAGCTGTTTTTT.

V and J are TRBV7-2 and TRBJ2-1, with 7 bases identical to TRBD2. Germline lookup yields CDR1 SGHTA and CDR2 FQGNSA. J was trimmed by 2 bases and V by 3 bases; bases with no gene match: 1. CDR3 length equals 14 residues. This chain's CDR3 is CASSLSGTYNEQFF. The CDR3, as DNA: TGTGCCAGCAGCTTGAGCGGGACCTACAATGAGCAGTTCTTC.

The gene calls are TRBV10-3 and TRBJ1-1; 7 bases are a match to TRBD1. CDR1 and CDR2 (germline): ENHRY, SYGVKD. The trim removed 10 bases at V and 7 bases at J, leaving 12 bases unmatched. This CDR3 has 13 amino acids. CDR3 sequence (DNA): TGTGCCACCCGGGACAGCCGGACGGATGAAGCTTTCTTT. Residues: CATRDSRTDEAFF.

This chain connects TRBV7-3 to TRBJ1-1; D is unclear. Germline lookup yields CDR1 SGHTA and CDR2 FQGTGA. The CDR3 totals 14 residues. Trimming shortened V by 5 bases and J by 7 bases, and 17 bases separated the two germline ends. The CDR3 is CASSQEGVGIEAFF. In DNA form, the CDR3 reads TGTGCCAGCAGCCAGGAGGGTGTGGGTATTGAAGCTTTCTTT.

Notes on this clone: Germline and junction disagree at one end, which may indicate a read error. CDR3 protein: CASSLGTGTGEKLFF. CDR3 sequence (DNA): TGTGCTAGCAGCTTAGGGACAGGGACCGGCGAAAAACTGTTTTTT. The chain couples TRBV7-7 to TRBJ1-4, with TRBD1 matching 9 bases. Germline-derived CDR1 and CDR2 are SSHAT and FNYEAQ (reference sequence). CDR3 size: 15 residues.

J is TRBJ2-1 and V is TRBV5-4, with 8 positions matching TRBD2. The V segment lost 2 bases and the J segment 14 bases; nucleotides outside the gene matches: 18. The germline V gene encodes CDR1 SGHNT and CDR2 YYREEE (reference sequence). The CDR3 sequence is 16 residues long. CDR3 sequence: CASSFGTRGGGTPEFF. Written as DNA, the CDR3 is TGTGCCAGCAGCTTCGGGACTAGGGGTGGGGGAACCCCGGAGTTCTTC. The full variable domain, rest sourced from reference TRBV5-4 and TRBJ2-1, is ETGVTQSPTHLIKTRGQQVTLRCSSQSGHNTVSWYQQALGQGPQFIFQYYREEENGRGNFPPRFSGLQFPNYSSELNVNALELDDSALYLCASSFGTRGGGTPEFFGPGTRLTVL.

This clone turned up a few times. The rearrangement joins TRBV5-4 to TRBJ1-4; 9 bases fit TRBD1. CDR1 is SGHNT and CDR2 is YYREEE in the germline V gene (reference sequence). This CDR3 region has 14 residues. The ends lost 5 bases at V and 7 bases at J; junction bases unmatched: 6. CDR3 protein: CASSWDRVREKLFF. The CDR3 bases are TGTGCCAGCAGTTGGGACAGGGTTCGTGAAAAACTGTTTTTT.

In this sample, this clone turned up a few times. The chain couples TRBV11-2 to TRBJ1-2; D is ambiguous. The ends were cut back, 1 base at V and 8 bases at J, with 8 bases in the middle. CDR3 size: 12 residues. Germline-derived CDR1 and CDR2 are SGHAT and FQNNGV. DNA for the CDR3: TGTGCCAGCAGCTTAGTGGGAGGAGGCTACACCTTC. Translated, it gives CASSLVGGGYTF.

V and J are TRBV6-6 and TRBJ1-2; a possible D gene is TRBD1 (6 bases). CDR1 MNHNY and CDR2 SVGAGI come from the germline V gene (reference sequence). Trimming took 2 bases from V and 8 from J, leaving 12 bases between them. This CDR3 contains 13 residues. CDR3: CASSYAPGEGYTF. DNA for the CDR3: TGTGCCAGCAGTTACGCCCCAGGGGAGGGCTACACCTTC.

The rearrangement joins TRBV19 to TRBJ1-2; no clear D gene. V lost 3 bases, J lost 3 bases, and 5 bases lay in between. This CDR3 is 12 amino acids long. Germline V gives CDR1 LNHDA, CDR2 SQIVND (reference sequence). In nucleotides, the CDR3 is TGTGCCAGTAGTATGGCATACTATGGCTACACCTTC. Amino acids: CASSMAYYGYTF. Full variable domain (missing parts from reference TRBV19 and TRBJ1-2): DGGITQSPKYLFRKEGQNVTLSCEQNLNHDAMYWYRQDPGQGLRLIYYSQIVNDFQKGDIAEGYSVSREKKESFPLTVTSAQKNPTAFYLCASSMAYYGYTFGSGTRLTVV.

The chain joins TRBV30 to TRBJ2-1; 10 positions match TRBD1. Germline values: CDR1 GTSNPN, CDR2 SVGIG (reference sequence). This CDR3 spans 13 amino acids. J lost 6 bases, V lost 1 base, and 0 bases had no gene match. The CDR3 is CAWSGDRGNEQFF. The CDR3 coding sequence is TGTGCCTGGAGTGGGGACAGGGGCAATGAGCAGTTCTTC.